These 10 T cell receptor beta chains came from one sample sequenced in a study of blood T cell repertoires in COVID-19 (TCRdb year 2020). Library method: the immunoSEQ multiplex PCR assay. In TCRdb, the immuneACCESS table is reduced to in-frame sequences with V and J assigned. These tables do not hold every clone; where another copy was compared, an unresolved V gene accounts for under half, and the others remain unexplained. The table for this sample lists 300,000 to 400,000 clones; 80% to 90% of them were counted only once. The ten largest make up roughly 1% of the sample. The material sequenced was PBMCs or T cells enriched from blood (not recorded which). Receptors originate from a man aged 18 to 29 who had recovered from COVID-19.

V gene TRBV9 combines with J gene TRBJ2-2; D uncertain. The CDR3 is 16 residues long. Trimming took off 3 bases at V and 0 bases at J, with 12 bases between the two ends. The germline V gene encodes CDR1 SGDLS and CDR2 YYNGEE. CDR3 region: CASSANARANTGELFF. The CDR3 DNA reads TGTGCCAGCAGCGCAAATGCTAGAGCGAACACCGGGGAGCTGTTTTTT.

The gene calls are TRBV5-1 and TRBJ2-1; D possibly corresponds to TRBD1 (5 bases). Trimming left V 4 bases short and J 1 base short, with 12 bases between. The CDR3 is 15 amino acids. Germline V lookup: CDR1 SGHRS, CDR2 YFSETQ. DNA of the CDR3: TGCGCCAGCAGCCGAGGTAGGGGATCCTACAATGAGCAGTTCTTC. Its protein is CASSRGRGSYNEQFF.

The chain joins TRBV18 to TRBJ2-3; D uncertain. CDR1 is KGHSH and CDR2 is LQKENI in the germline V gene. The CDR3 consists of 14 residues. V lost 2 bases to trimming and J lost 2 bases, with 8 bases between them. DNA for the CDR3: TGTGCCAGCTCACCATTGGCCTCCACAGATACGCAGTATTTT. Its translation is CASSPLASTDTQYF. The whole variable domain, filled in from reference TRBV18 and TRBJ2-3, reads NAGVMQNPRHLVRRRGQEARLRCSPMKGHSHVYWYRQLPEEGLKFMVYLQKENIIDESGMPKERFSAEFPKEGPSILRIQQVVRGDSAAYFCASSPLASTDTQYFGPGTRLTVL.

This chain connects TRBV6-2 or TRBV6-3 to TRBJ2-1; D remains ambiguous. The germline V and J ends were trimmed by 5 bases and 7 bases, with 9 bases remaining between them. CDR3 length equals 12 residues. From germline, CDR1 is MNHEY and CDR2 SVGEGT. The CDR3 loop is CASSQPQNEQFF. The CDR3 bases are TGTGCCAGCAGTCAACCCCAGAATGAGCAGTTCTTC.

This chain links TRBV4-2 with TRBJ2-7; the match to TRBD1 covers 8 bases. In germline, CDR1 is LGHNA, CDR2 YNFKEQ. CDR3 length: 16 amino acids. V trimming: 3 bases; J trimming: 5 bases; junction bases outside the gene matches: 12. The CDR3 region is CASSHPLGDRRNEQYF. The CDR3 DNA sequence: TGTGCCAGCAGCCACCCCCTAGGGGACAGGCGAAACGAGCAGTACTTC.

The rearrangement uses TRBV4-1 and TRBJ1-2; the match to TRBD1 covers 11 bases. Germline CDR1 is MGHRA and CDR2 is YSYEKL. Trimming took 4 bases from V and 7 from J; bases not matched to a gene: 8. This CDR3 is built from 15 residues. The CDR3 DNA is TGCGCCAGCAGCCTCCGGGACAGGGGGAATAGTGGCTACACCTTC. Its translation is CASSLRDRGNSGYTF.

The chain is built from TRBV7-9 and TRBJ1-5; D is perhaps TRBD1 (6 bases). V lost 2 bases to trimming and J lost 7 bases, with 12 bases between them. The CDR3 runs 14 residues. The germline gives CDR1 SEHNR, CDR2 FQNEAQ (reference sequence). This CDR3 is CASSLRGAGQPQHF. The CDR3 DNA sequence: TGTGCCAGCAGCTTACGGGGGGCAGGCCAGCCCCAGCATTTT.

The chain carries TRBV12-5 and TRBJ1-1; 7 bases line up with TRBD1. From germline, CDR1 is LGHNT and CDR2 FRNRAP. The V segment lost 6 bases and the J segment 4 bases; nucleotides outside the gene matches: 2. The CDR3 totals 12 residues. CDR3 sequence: CASGTGVTEAFF. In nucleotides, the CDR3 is TGTGCTAGTGGCACAGGGGTCACTGAAGCTTTCTTT.

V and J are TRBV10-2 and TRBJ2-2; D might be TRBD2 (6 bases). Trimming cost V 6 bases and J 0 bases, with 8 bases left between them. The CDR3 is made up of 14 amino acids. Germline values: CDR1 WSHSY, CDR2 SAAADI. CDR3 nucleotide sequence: TGCGCCAGCAGGGGGACTGCGAACACCGGGGAGCTGTTTTTT. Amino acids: CASRGTANTGELFF.

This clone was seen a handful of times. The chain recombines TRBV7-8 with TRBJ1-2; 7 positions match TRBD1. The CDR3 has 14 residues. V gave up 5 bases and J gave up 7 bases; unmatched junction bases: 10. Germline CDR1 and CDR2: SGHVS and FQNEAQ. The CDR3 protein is CASSHGQVVSGYTF. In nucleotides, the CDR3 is TGTGCCAGCAGCCACGGACAGGTCGTCAGTGGCTACACCTTC. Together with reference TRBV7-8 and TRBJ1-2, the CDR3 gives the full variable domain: GAGVSQSPRYKVAKRGQDVALRCDPISGHVSLFWYQQALGQGPEFLTYFQNEAQLDKSGLPSDRFFAERPEGSVSTLKIQRTQQEDSAVYLCASSHGQVVSGYTFGSGTRLTVV.